What follows are 6 T cell receptor beta chains derived from one specimen sequenced in a study of blood T cell repertoires in COVID-19. The data were produced by immunoSEQ multiplex PCR, yet TCRdb's version contains in-frame clones alone and is incomplete. The repertoire includes hundreds of thousands of clones, approximately 85% of them detected once, and 7.2% sits in the top ten. Sequencing was done on a sample of peripheral blood. The receptors were gathered from a human donor in a cohort sampled during active COVID-19.

This chain uses TRBV6-1 with TRBJ1-5, with 8 bases identical to TRBD1. Germline CDR1 and CDR2: MNHNS and SASEGT. Trimming took 0 bases from V and 0 from J; bases not matched to a gene: 10. This CDR3 is built from 19 residues. The CDR3 protein is CASSEASGGWLYSNQPQHF. DNA for the CDR3: TGTGCCAGCAGTGAAGCGTCAGGGGGCTGGCTGTATAGCAATCAGCCCCAGCATTTT.

The rearrangement uses TRBV5-1 and TRBJ2-7; D is perhaps TRBD1 (6 bases). There are 13 residues in the CDR3. Germline-derived CDR1 and CDR2 are SGHRS and YFSETQ. V shed 3 bases and J shed 5 bases, with 12 bases lying between them. CDR3 sequence (DNA): TGCGCCAGCAGCTACCTTCAGGGGAACGAGCAGTACTTC. Protein sequence: CASSYLQGNEQYF.

The chain joins TRBV7-6 to TRBJ1-1, with 7 bases lining up with TRBD1. This CDR3 has 14 residues. V gave up 4 bases and J gave up 3 bases; unmatched junction bases: 5. Germline CDR1 SGHVS, CDR2 FNYEAQ. This CDR3 is CASSSLDRDTEAFF. The DNA of the CDR3 is TGTGCCAGCAGCTCCTTAGACAGGGACACTGAAGCTTTCTTT.

The chain recombines TRBV19 with TRBJ1-2, with TRBD1 as a possible D gene (5 bases). V was shortened by 6 bases and J by 6 bases, with 11 bases between the two germline ends. CDR1 is LNHDA, CDR2 SQIVND, per germline (reference sequence). CDR3 length: 12 amino acids. The CDR3 here is CASRRQSNGYTF. The CDR3 bases are TGTGCCAGTAGGCGACAGTCCAATGGCTACACCTTC.

The genes are TRBV5-4 and TRBJ1-2, with TRBD1 matching over 8 bases. J gave up 8 bases and V 4 bases, and 4 bases lay outside the gene matches. The germline CDR1 and CDR2 sequences are SGHNT and YYREEE (reference sequence). The CDR3 runs to 12 residues. The CDR3 loop is CASSEDRDGYTF. The CDR3 DNA is TGTGCCAGCAGCGAGGACAGGGACGGCTACACCTTC. Variable domain in full (rest from reference TRBV5-4 and TRBJ1-2): ETGVTQSPTHLIKTRGQQVTLRCSSQSGHNTVSWYQQALGQGPQFIFQYYREEENGRGNFPPRFSGLQFPNYSSELNVNALELDDSALYLCASSEDRDGYTFGSGTRLTVV.

The V gene is TRBV7-3, the J gene TRBJ2-3; tentatively, D is TRBD2 (6 bases). The CDR3 is 17 residues long. Trimming took off 1 base at V and 4 bases at J, with 18 bases between the two ends. Germline CDR1 SGHTA, CDR2 FQGTGA. CDR3 coding DNA: TGTGCCAGCAGCTTAAACCCCCTCGGGACTCTGCCAGATACGCAGTATTTT. It encodes CASSLNPLGTLPDTQYF.